This entry is about one T cell receptor (beta chain). Its antigen is unidentified. The entry originates in a study of untreated major depressive disorder. Every participant had European ancestry. Patient depression severity was moderate to severe. Thawed PBMCs underwent magnetic negative selection for CD4+ T cells. Study-level results: TRBV05-01 (Vbeta 5.1) usage was higher in CD4+ T cells of depressed patients than controls.

Some clones are missing from TCRdb's copy, which holds only in-frame ones; the method was immunoSEQ multiplex PCR. The table lists under 25,000 clones, approximately 92% of them singletons. Germline loops: CDR1 MRHNA, CDR2 SNTAGT. With V trimmed by 7 bases and J by 14 bases, 14 bases remained unmatched. This CDR3 has 14 amino acids. What was sequenced was CD4+ T cells from PBMCs. V and J are TRBV6-4 and TRBJ2-2, with 9 nucleotides matching TRBD1. The source of this sequence is a middle-aged woman with major depressive disorder. The CDR3 DNA follows: TGTGCCAGCACCCCAACCCCCGGGACAGGGATTCTGTTTTTT. Its protein product is CASTPTPGTGILFF.